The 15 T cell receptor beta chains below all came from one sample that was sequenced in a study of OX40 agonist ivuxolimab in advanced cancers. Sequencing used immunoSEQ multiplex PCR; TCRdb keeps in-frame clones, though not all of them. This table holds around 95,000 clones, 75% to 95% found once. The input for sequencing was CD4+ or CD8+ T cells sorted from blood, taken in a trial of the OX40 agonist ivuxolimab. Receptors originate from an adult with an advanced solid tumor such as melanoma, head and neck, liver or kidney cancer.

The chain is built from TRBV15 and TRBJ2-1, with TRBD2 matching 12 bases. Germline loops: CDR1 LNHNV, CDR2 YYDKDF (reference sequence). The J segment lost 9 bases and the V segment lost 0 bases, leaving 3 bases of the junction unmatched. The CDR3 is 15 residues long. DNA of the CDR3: TGTGCCACCAGCAGAGATCTAGCGGGAGGGCGTGAGCAGTTCTTC. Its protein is CATSRDLAGGREQFF.

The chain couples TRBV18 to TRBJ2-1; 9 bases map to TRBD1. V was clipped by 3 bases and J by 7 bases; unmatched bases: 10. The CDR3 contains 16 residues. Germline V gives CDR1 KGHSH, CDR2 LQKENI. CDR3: CASSPPGQGISNEQFF. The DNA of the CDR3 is TGTGCCAGCTCACCTCCGGGACAGGGTATCTCGAATGAGCAGTTCTTC.

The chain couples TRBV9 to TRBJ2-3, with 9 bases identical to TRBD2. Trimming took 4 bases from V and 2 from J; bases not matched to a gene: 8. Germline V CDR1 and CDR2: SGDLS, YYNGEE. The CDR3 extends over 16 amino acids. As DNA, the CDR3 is TGTGCCAGCAGCTCCAGGGGCGGGAGGGACACAGATACGCAGTATTTT. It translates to CASSSRGGRDTDTQYF. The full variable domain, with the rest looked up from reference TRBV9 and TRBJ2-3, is DSGVTQTPKHLITATGQRVTLRCSPRSGDLSVYWYQQSLDQGLQFLIQYYNGEERAKGNILERFSAQQFPDLHSELNLSSLELGDSALYFCASSSRGGRDTDTQYFGPGTRLTVL.

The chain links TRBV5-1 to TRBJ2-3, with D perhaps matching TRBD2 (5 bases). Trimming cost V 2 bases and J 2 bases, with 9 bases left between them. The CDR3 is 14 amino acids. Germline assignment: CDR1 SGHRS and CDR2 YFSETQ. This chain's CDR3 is CASSFLASTDTQYF. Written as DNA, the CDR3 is TGCGCCAGCAGCTTTCTAGCATCCACAGATACGCAGTATTTT.

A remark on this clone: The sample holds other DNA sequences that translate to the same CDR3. The CDR3: CASSLGGSSYNEQFF. The CDR3 DNA is TGTGCCAGCAGCCTCGGGGGTAGCTCCTACAATGAGCAGTTCTTC. This rearrangement joins TRBV28 to TRBJ2-1; maybe TRBD2 (6 bases). V lost 6 bases, J lost 0 bases, and 12 bases lay in between. This CDR3 region has 15 residues. CDR1 MDHEN and CDR2 SYDVKM come from the germline V gene.

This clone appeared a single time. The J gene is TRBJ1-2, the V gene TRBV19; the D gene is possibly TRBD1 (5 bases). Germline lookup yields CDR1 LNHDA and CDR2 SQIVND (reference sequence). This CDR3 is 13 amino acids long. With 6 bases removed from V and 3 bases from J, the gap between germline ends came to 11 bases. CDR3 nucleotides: TGTGCCAGTAGGGTAGGGGCTGACTATGGCTACACCTTC. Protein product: CASRVGADYGYTF.

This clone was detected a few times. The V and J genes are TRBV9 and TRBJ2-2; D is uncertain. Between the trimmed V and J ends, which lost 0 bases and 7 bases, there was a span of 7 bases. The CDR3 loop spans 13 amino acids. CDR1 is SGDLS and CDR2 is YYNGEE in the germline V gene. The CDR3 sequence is CASSVEGRGELFF. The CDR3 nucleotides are TGTGCCAGCAGCGTAGAGGGCCGCGGGGAGCTGTTTTTT.

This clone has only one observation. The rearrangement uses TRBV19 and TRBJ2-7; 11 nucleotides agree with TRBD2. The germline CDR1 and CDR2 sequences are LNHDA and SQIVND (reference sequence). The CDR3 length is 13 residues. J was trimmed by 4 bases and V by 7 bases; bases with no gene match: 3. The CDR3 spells CASKVAGGYEQYF. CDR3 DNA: TGTGCCAGTAAAGTAGCGGGAGGGTACGAGCAGTACTTC.

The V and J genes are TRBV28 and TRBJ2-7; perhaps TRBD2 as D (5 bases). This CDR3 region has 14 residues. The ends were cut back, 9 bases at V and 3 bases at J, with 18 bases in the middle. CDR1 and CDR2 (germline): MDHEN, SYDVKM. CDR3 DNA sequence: TGTGCCAGTAGGGAGCGAATGGTGGTCTACGAGCAGTACTTC. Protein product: CASRERMVVYEQYF.

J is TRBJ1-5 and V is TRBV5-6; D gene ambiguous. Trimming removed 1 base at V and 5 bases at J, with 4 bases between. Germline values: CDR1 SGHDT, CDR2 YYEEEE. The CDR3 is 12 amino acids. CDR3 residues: CASSLFDQPQHF. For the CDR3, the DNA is TGTGCCAGCAGCTTGTTTGATCAGCCCCAGCATTTT.

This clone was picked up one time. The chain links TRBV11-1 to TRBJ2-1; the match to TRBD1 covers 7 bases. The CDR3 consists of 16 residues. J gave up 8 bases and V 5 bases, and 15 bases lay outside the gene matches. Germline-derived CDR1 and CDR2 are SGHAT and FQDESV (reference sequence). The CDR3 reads CASSQRRGREWDEQFF. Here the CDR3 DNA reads TGTGCCAGCAGCCAGCGAAGGGGGCGAGAGTGGGATGAGCAGTTCTTC.

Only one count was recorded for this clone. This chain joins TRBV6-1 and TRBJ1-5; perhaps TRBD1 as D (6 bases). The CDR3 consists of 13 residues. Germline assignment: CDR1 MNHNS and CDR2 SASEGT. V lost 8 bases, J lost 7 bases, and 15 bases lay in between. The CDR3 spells CASQGSVGQPQHF. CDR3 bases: TGTGCCAGCCAGGGGTCAGTCGGACAGCCCCAGCATTTT.

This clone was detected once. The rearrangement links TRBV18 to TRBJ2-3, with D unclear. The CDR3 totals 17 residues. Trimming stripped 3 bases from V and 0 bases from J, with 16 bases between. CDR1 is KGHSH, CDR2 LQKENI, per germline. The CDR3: CASSPSTGRKSTDTQYF. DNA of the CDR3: TGTGCCAGCTCACCTTCGACGGGCCGAAAAAGCACAGATACGCAGTATTTT. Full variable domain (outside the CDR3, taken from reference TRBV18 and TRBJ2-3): NAGVMQNPRHLVRRRGQEARLRCSPMKGHSHVYWYRQLPEEGLKFMVYLQKENIIDESGMPKERFSAEFPKEGPSILRIQQVVRGDSAAYFCASSPSTGRKSTDTQYFGPGTRLTVL.

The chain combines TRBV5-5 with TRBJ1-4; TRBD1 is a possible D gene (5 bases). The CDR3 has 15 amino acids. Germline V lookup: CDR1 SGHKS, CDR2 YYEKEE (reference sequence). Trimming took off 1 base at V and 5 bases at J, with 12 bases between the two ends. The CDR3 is CASSLWGTGNEKLFF. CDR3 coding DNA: TGTGCCAGCAGCTTGTGGGGCACCGGGAATGAAAAACTGTTTTTT. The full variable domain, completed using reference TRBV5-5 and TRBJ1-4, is DAGVTQSPTHLIKTRGQQVTLRCSPISGHKSVSWYQQVLGQGPQFIFQYYEKEERGRGNFPDRFSARQFPNYSSELNVNALLLGDSALYLCASSLWGTGNEKLFFGSGTQLSVL.

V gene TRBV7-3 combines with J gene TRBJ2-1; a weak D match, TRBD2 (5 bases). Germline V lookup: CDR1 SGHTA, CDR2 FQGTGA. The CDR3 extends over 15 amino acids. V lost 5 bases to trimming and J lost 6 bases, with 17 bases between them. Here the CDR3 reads CASSPHKAGTNEQFF. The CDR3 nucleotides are TGTGCCAGCAGCCCCCATAAGGCGGGCACCAATGAGCAGTTCTTC.